Presented here are 27 T cell receptor beta chains from one specimen sequenced in a study of blood T cell repertoires in COVID-19. Here immunoSEQ multiplex PCR was the method, and the copy in TCRdb shows in-frame clones only, minus some. This table has about 24,000 clones, about nine tenths appearing once. Material for sequencing was peripheral blood. Receptors originate from a human donor with active COVID-19. The donor label of this sample is uncertain.

V is TRBV18 and J is TRBJ2-7; TRBD2 matches 8 bases. The CDR3 is 14 amino acids. Germline trimming cut 6 bases from V and 5 bases from J; bases unmatched to any gene: 9. Germline-derived CDR1 and CDR2 are KGHSH and LQKENI. DNA for the CDR3: TGTGCCAGCTCTGGATCGGGGGGGTCCGACGAGCAGTACTTC. Translating it yields CASSGSGGSDEQYF.

The rearrangement links TRBV5-5 to TRBJ2-7, with 7 bases aligning to TRBD1. The CDR3 spans 14 residues. Losses at the gene ends were 2 bases for V and 3 bases for J; bases not matched to a gene: 5. CDR1 and CDR2 from the germline V gene are SGHKS and YYEKEE (reference sequence). In DNA, the CDR3 is TGTGCCAGCAGCTTACGGGACAGTTTCTACGAGCAGTACTTC. Amino acids: CASSLRDSFYEQYF.

This clone is judged large. This sequence joins TRBV28 and TRBJ1-5, with 8 bases fitting TRBD1. The CDR3 runs 19 residues. The V gene's germline CDR1 is MDHEN and CDR2 SYDVKM. The junction had 14 bases not matched to a gene; V was cut back by 4 bases and J by 0 bases. The CDR3 DNA sequence: TGTGCCAGCAGTTCCCCCGCCGGGACAGGCTTCTATAGCAATCAGCCCCAGCATTTT. Translation: CASSSPAGTGFYSNQPQHF.

The chain uses TRBV7-8 and TRBJ2-2; possibly TRBD1 for D (7 bases). V was clipped by 1 base and J by 3 bases, with 12 bases between them. Germline V gene lookup returns CDR1 SGHVS and CDR2 FQNEAQ. CDR3 length: 16 residues. CDR3 DNA sequence: TGTGCCAGCAGCTTAGGGGGGGACAGCTACACCGGGGAGCTGTTTTTT. Amino acids: CASSLGGDSYTGELFF.

This clone is medium-sized by share. The rearrangement uses TRBV6-5 and TRBJ1-2; TRBD1 agrees at 10 bases. CDR3 length: 13 residues. Germline V lookup: CDR1 MNHEY, CDR2 SVGAGI. The V gene end was trimmed by 6 bases and the J gene end by 4 bases; junction bases not matched to a gene: 2. CDR3 sequence (DNA): TGTGCCAGCAGCCGGACAGGGGGCTATGGCTACACCTTC. Translated: CASSRTGGYGYTF.

The chain has TRBV4-3 and TRBJ2-1; TRBD2 matches at 10 bases. Germline CDR1 LGHNA, CDR2 YSLEER. The CDR3 runs 16 residues. V lost 3 bases to trimming and J lost 7 bases; unmatched junction nucleotides: 9. The CDR3, as DNA: TGCGCCAGCAGCCAGGTCATAGCGGGAGGAGTGAATGAGCAGTTCTTC. This encodes CASSQVIAGGVNEQFF.

The J gene is TRBJ2-3, the V gene TRBV7-2; 10 nucleotides line up with TRBD2. Germline lookup yields CDR1 SGHTA and CDR2 FQGNSA. This CDR3 is 15 amino acids long. After removal of 1 base from V and 6 bases from J, the junction contained 4 bases not matched to a gene. The CDR3 reads CASSLVRAGGDTQYF. CDR3 bases: TGTGCCAGCAGCTTAGTTCGAGCGGGGGGGGATACGCAGTATTTT.

In this sample, this clone turned up a few times. J is TRBJ2-2 and V is TRBV10-1, with 11 positions matching TRBD2. The CDR3 length is 16 residues. Germline lookup yields CDR1 WNHNN and CDR2 SYGVQD (reference sequence). V was clipped by 5 bases and J by 6 bases; unmatched bases: 8. The CDR3 DNA sequence: TGCGCCAGCAGTCCAACTAGCGGGGGAGTAGCCGGGGAGCTGTTTTTT. Translation gives CASSPTSGGVAGELFF.

V and J are TRBV7-6 and TRBJ2-5; 8 bases match TRBD2. In germline, CDR1 is SGHVS, CDR2 FNYEAQ. The V segment lost 2 bases and the J segment 5 bases; nucleotides outside the gene matches: 13. The CDR3 spans 17 residues. This CDR3 reads CASSLRGSSGGGETQYF. The CDR3 coding sequence is TGTGCCAGCAGCTTAAGGGGATCGAGCGGGGGCGGTGAGACCCAGTACTTC.

As concerns this clone: Its ends do not fully match the called genes, so a read error is possible. The chain recombines TRBV7-7 with TRBJ1-5, with 9 bases fitting TRBD1. The CDR3 is 15 residues long. The germline gives CDR1 SSHAT, CDR2 FNYEAQ (reference sequence). CDR3 sequence reads: CASSWTGVGNQPQHF. The CDR3 bases are TGTGCTAGCAGCTGGACAGGGGTAGGCAATCAGCCCCAGCATTTT.

This rearrangement joins TRBV6-2 or TRBV6-3 to TRBJ2-7, with D possibly matching TRBD2 (6 bases). The V and J ends lost 5 bases and 4 bases respectively, with 21 bases between them. The CDR3 length is 16 residues. CDR1 and CDR2 from the germline V gene are MNHEY and SVGEGT. The CDR3 here is CASSPSGTDPPYEQYF. The CDR3 DNA follows: TGTGCCAGCAGTCCCTCCGGGACTGATCCCCCATACGAGCAGTACTTC.

This clone was picked up a small number of times. This rearrangement joins TRBV5-5 to TRBJ2-4; TRBD2 agrees at 7 bases. The trim removed 0 bases at V and 0 bases at J, leaving 12 bases unmatched. The CDR3 spans 19 residues. The germline V gene encodes CDR1 SGHKS and CDR2 YYEKEE (reference sequence). The CDR3 sequence is CASSLVGGIRSLAKNIQYF. In DNA, the CDR3 is TGTGCCAGCAGCTTGGTGGGAGGGATCAGGAGCCTAGCCAAAAACATTCAGTACTTC. Filled out from reference TRBV5-5 and TRBJ2-4, the complete variable domain reads DAGVTQSPTHLIKTRGQQVTLRCSPISGHKSVSWYQQVLGQGPQFIFQYYEKEERGRGNFPDRFSARQFPNYSSELNVNALLLGDSALYLCASSLVGGIRSLAKNIQYFGAGTRLSVL.

This rearrangement joins TRBV30 to TRBJ2-7, with TRBD1 as a possible D gene (5 bases). V gave up 0 bases and J gave up 10 bases, with 10 bases separating them. From germline, CDR1 is GTSNPN and CDR2 SVGIG (reference sequence). This CDR3 is 11 amino acids long. Here the CDR3 reads CAWSVGVPQYF. CDR3 nucleotides: TGTGCCTGGAGTGTAGGGGTCCCCCAGTACTTC. Filled out from reference TRBV30 and TRBJ2-7, the complete variable domain reads SQTIHQWPATLVQPVGSPLSLECTVEGTSNPNLYWYRQAAGRGLQLLFYSVGIGQISSEVPQNLSASRPQDRQFILSSKKLLLSDSGFYLCAWSVGVPQYFGPGTRLTVT.

J is TRBJ2-1 and V is TRBV19; 13 nucleotides agree with TRBD2. V shed 2 bases and J 9 bases; nucleotides not matched to a gene: 4. This CDR3 has 15 amino acids. Germline loops: CDR1 LNHDA, CDR2 SQIVND (reference sequence). The CDR3 here is CASSITSGGAIEQFF. The CDR3 coding sequence is TGTGCCAGTAGTATAACTAGCGGGGGGGCCATTGAGCAGTTCTTC.

This clone has just a few counts. V is TRBV5-8 and J is TRBJ1-5, with D possibly being TRBD1 (5 bases). The CDR3 contains 16 residues. Trimming cost V 0 bases and J 1 base, with 11 bases left between them. Germline lookup yields CDR1 SGHTS and CDR2 YDEGEE. CDR3: CASSLEGVWSNQPQHF. The CDR3 coding sequence is TGTGCCAGCAGCTTGGAAGGGGTGTGGAGCAATCAGCCCCAGCATTTT.

The J gene is TRBJ2-5, the V gene TRBV7-2; D is uncertain. V was clipped by 4 bases and J by 2 bases, with 11 bases between them. CDR3 length: 14 residues. Germline values: CDR1 SGHTA, CDR2 FQGNSA. The CDR3 region has the DNA TGTGCCAGCAGCTACCTAGTCACTCAAGAGACCCAGTACTTC. Encoded protein: CASSYLVTQETQYF. The full variable domain, with the rest looked up from reference TRBV7-2 and TRBJ2-5, is GAGVSQSPSNKVTEKGKDVELRCDPISGHTALYWYRQSLGQGLEFLIYFQGNSAPDKSGLPSDRFSAERTGGSVSTLTIQRTQQEDSAVYLCASSYLVTQETQYFGPGTRLLVL.

The chain links TRBV28 to TRBJ2-7, with 7 bases identical to TRBD2. V shed 5 bases, J shed 7 bases, and the junction held 20 bases outside the gene matches. The V gene's germline CDR1 is MDHEN and CDR2 SYDVKM. The CDR3 has 17 residues. CDR3 protein: CASSPSPGRALRKEQYF. In nucleotides, the CDR3 is TGTGCCAGCAGTCCCTCACCGGGGAGGGCGTTAAGGAAAGAGCAGTACTTC.

The V call is TRBV3-1 (or the pseudogene TRBV3-2), the J call TRBJ2-7, with D possibly being TRBD1 (5 bases). The CDR3 covers 11 residues. Germline CDR1 LGHDT, CDR2 YNNKEL (reference sequence). The V end lost 5 bases, the J end lost 12 bases, and 14 bases lay between the germline ends. CDR3: CASSEGARPYF. The CDR3 nucleotides read TGTGCCAGCAGCGAAGGGGCCAGACCGTACTTC.

This clone was seen only once. This chain joins TRBV18 and TRBJ2-2; 8 positions match TRBD1. CDR1 and CDR2 (germline): KGHSH, LQKENI. This CDR3 region has 15 residues. V gave up 5 bases and J gave up 6 bases; unmatched junction bases: 8. CDR3 DNA: TGTGCCAGCTCAGGACCGACAGGGGAGTCCGGGGAGCTGTTTTTT. Encoded protein: CASSGPTGESGELFF.

The count of this clone is one. V gene TRBV9 combines with J gene TRBJ2-5; the D gene is possibly TRBD1 (6 bases). Germline V CDR1 and CDR2: SGDLS, YYNGEE. Deletions cut 3 bases from V and 5 bases from J, with 14 bases between. The length of the CDR3 is 14 residues. DNA of the CDR3: TGTGCCAGCAGCGCACAGGGAGCTGGGGAGACCCAGTACTTC. Translating gives CASSAQGAGETQYF.

The V and J genes are TRBV19 and TRBJ1-1; perhaps TRBD1 as D (6 bases). The CDR3 has 14 amino acids. Trimming removed 4 bases from V and 6 bases from J, with 15 bases in between. The germline V gene has CDR1 LNHDA and CDR2 SQIVND (reference sequence). The CDR3 DNA is TGTGCCAGTAGTAACCCCGGGGGGCGGGCTGAAGCTTTCTTT. Amino acids: CASSNPGGRAEAFF.

This chain connects TRBV4-2 to TRBJ2-3; TRBD2 matches 9 bases. Germline-derived CDR1 and CDR2 are LGHNA and YNFKEQ. This CDR3 has 16 residues. V was pared by 1 base and J by 2 bases, with 4 bases of the junction left unmatched. The CDR3 loop reads CASSQAGGGATDTQYF. CDR3 DNA sequence: TGTGCCAGCAGCCAAGCTGGCGGGGGGGCCACAGATACGCAGTATTTT.

This clone has a handful of counts. A junction boundary mismatches the germline segment, possibly from a read error. The chain uses TRBV12-3 or TRBV12-4 and TRBJ1-2, with D perhaps TRBD1 (5 bases). The CDR3 runs to 10 residues. The CDR3 protein is CASRRTQLSF. The CDR3 DNA is TGTGCCAGCAGACGGACACAATTATCCTTC.

The V call is TRBV5-5, the J call TRBJ2-7; the match to TRBD1 covers 8 bases. The CDR3 extends over 17 amino acids. The ends lost 4 bases at V and 5 bases at J; junction bases unmatched: 17. Germline CDR1 and CDR2: SGHKS and YYEKEE (reference sequence). CDR3 residues: CASSPLTERTGFDEQYF. In DNA, the CDR3 is TGTGCCAGCAGCCCCTTAACCGAGAGGACAGGGTTCGACGAGCAGTACTTC. Complete variable domain (other parts from reference TRBV5-5 and TRBJ2-7): DAGVTQSPTHLIKTRGQQVTLRCSPISGHKSVSWYQQVLGQGPQFIFQYYEKEERGRGNFPDRFSARQFPNYSSELNVNALLLGDSALYLCASSPLTERTGFDEQYFGPGTRLTVT.

The V call is TRBV27, the J call TRBJ2-7; 10 bases are shared with TRBD2. Germline lookup yields CDR1 MNHEY and CDR2 SMNVEV (reference sequence). Unmatched junction bases numbered 8, after V lost 5 bases and J lost 7 bases. This CDR3 is 14 amino acids long. For the CDR3, the DNA is TGTGCCAGCAGTGCAAGCGGGAGGGGATTAGAGCAGTACTTC. Translated, it gives CASSASGRGLEQYF.

V is TRBV15 and J is TRBJ1-4, with 7 bases that match TRBD1. The V and J ends lost 3 bases and 2 bases, in that order; junction bases with no gene match: 3. This CDR3 region has 15 residues. Germline CDR1 and CDR2: LNHNV and YYDKDF (reference sequence). The CDR3 DNA follows: TGTGCCACCAGCAGGACAGGGAAGACTAATGAAAAACTGTTTTTT. Translated, it gives CATSRTGKTNEKLFF.

CDR3 sequence: CASNQDYEQYF. The CDR3 DNA follows: TGTGCCAGCAATCAGGATTACGAGCAGTACTTC. The J gene is TRBJ2-7, the V gene TRBV28; D gene ambiguous. The V gene lost 7 bases and the J gene lost 4 bases, with 8 bases spanning the gap. The CDR3 totals 11 residues. Germline-derived CDR1 and CDR2 are MDHEN and SYDVKM.